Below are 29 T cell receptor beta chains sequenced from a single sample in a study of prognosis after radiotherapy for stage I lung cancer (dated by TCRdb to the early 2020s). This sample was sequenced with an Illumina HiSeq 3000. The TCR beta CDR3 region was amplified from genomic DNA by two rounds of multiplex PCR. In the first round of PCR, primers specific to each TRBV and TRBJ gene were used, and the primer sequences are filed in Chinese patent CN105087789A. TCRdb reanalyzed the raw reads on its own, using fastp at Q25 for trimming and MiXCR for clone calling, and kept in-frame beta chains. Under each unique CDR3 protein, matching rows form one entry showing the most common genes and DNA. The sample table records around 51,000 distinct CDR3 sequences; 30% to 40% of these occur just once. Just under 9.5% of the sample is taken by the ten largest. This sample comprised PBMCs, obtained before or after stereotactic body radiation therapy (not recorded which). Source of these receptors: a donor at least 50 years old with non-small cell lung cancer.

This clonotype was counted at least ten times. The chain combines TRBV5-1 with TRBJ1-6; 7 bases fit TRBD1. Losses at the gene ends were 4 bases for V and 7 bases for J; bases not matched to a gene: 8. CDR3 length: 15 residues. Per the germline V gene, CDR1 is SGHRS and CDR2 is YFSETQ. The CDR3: CASSPGDSQNSPLHF. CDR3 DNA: TGCGCCAGCAGCCCGGGGGACAGTCAGAATTCACCCCTCCACTTT.

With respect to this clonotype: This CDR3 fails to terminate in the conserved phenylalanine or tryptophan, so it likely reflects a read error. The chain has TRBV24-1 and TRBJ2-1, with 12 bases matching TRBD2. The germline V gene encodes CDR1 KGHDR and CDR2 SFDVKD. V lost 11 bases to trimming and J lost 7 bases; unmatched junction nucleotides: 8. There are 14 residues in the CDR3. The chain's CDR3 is CANSLAGGWNEQFS. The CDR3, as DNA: TGTGCCAACAGCCTAGCGGGAGGGTGGAATGAGCAGTTCTCC.

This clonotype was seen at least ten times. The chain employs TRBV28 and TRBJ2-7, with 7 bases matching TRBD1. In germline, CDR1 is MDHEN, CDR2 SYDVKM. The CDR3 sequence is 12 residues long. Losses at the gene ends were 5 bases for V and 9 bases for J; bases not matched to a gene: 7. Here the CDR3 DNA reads TGTGCCAGCAGTCCCCAAAGGACAGGGCAGTACTTC. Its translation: CASSPQRTGQYF.

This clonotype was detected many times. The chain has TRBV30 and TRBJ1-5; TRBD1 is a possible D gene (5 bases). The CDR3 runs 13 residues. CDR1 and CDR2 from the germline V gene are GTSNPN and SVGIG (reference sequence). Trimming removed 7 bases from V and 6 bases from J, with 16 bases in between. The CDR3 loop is CAFGRGFGQPQHF. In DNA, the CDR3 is TGTGCCTTTGGAAGGGGTTTTGGTCAGCCCCAGCATTTT.

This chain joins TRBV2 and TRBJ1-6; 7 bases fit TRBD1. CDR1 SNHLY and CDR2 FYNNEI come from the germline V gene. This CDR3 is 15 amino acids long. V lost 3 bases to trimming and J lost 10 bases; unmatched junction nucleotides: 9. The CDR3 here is CASSEVRGSSSPLHF. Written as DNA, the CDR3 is TGTGCCAGCAGTGAGGTCAGGGGGTCTTCGTCACCCCTCCACTTT.

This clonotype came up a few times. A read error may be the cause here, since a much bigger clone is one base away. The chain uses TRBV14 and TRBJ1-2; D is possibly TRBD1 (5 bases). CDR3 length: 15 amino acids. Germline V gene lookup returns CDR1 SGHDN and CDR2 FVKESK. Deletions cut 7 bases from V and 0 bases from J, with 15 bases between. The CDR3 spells CASIRRQTANYGYTF. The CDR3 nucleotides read TGTGCCAGCATCCGCCGACAGACGGCTAACTATGGCTACACCTTC.

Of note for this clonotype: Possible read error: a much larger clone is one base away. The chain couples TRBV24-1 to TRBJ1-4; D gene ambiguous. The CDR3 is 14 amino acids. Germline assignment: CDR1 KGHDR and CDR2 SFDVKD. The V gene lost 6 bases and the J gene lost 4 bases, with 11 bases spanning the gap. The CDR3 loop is CATSLLASNEKLFF. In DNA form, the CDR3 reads TGTGCCACCAGTCTGCTTGCAAGTAATGAAAAACTGTTTTTT.

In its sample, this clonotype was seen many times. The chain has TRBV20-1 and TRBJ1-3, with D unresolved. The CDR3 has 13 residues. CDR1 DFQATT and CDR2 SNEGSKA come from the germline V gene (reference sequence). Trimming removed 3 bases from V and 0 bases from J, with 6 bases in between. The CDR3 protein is CSASQFSGNTIYF. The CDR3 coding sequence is TGCAGTGCTAGCCAATTCTCTGGAAACACCATATATTTT.

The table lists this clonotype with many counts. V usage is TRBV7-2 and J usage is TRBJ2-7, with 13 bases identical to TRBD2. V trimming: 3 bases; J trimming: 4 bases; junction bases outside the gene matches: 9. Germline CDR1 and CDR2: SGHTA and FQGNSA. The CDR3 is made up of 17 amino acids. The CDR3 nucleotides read TGTGCCAGCAGCTTCGCCCCCACTAGCGGGAGGGGTTACGAGCAGTACTTC. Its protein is CASSFAPTSGRGYEQYF.

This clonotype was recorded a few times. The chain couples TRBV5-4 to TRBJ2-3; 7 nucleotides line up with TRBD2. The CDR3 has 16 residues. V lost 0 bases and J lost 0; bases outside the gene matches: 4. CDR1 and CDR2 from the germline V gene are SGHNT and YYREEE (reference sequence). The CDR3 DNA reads TGTGCCAGCAGCTTGGTTACTAGCGAGAGCACAGATACGCAGTATTTT. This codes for CASSLVTSESTDTQYF.

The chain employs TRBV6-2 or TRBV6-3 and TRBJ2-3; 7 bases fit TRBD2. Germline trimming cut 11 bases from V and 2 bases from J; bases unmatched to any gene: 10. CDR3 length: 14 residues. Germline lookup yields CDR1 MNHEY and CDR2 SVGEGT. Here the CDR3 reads CAGGDYGDTDTQYF. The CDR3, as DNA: TGTGCCGGGGGGGACTATGGCGACACAGATACGCAGTATTTT.

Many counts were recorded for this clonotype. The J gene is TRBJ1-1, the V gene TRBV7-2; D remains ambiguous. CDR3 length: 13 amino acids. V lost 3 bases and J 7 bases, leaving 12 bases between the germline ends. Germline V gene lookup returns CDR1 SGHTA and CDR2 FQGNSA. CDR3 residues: CASSLWADYEAFF. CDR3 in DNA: TGTGCCAGCAGCTTGTGGGCGGACTATGAAGCTTTCTTT.

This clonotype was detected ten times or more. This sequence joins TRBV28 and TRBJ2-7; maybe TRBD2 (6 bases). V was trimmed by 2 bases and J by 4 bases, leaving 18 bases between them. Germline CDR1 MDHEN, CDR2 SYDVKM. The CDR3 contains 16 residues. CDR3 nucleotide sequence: TGTGCCAGCAGTTTAGGAGGAGGGGATGGGTTTTACGAGCAGTACTTC. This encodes CASSLGGGDGFYEQYF.

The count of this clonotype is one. The CDR3 bases are TGTGCCAGCAGCTTAGAGACGACTTTCTCCTACGAGCAGTACTTC. The encoded protein is CASSLETTFSYEQYF. The chain recombines TRBV11-2 with TRBJ2-7, with D unclear. Germline V gene data show CDR1 as SGHAT and CDR2 as FQNNGV. Trimming stripped 0 bases from V and 0 bases from J, with 9 bases between. The CDR3 consists of 15 residues.

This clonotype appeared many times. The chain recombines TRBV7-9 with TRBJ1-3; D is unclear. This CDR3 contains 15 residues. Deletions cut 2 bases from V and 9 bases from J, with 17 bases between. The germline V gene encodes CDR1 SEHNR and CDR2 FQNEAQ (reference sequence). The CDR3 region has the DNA TGTGCCAGCAGCTTATGGGATCGAGACGCCGGCACCATATATTTT. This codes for CASSLWDRDAGTIYF.

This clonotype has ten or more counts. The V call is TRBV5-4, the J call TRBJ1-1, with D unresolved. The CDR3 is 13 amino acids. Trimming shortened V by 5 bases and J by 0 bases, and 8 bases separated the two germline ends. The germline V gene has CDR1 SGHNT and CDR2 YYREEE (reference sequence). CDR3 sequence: CASRGMMNTEAFF. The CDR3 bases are TGTGCCAGCAGGGGCATGATGAACACTGAAGCTTTCTTT. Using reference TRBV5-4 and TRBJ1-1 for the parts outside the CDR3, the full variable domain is ETGVTQSPTHLIKTRGQQVTLRCSSQSGHNTVSWYQQALGQGPQFIFQYYREEENGRGNFPPRFSGLQFPNYSSELNVNALELDDSALYLCASRGMMNTEAFFGQGTRLTVV.

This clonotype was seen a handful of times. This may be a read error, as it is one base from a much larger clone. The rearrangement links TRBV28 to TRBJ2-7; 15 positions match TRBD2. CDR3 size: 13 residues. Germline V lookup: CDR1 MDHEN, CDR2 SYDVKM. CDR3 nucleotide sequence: TGTGCCAGCGGGGGACTAGCGGGAGGATTCAATGACTTC. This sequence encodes CASGGLAGGFNDF.

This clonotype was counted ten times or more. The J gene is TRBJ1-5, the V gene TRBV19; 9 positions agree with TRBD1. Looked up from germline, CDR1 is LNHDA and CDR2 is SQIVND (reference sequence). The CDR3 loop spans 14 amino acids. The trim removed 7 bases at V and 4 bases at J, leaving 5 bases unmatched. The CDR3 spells CASTTGGRNQPQHF. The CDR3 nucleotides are TGTGCCAGTACCACAGGGGGCCGAAATCAGCCCCAGCATTTT.

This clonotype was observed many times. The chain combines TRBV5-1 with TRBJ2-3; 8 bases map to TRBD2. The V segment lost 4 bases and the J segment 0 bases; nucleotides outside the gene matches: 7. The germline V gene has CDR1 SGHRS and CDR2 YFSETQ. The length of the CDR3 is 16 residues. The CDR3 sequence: CASSAGGLGSTDTQYF. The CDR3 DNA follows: TGCGCCAGCAGCGCGGGGGGCCTAGGGAGCACAGATACGCAGTATTTT.

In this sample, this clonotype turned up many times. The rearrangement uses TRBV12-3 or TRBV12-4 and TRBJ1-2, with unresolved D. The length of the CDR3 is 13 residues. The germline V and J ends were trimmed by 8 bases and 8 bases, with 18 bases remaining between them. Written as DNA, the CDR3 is TGTGCCAGCCACCCTTCTTCCTCTGGAGGCTACACCTTC. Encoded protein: CASHPSSSGGYTF.

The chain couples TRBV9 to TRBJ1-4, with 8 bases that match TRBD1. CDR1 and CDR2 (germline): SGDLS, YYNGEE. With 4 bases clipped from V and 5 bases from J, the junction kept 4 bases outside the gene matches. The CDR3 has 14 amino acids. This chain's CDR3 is CASSLDRGNEKLFF. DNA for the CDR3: TGTGCCAGCAGCCTAGACAGGGGAAATGAAAAACTGTTTTTT. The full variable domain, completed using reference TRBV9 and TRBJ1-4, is DSGVTQTPKHLITATGQRVTLRCSPRSGDLSVYWYQQSLDQGLQFLIQYYNGEERAKGNILERFSAQQFPDLHSELNLSSLELGDSALYFCASSLDRGNEKLFFGSGTQLSVL.

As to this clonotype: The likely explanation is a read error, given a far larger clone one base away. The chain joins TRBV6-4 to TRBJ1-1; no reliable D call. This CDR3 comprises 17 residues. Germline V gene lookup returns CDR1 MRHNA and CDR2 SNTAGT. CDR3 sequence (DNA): TGTGCCAGCAGTTACAGTCGGCTTGGGCGGCCAAACACTGAAGCTTTGTTT. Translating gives CASSYSRLGRPNTEALF.

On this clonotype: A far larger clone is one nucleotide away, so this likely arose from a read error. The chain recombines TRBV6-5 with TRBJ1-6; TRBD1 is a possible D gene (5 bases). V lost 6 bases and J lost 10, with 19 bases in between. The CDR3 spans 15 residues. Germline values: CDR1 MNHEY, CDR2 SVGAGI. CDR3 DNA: TGTGCCAGCAGACACCGGACCGGGGGGGACTCACCCCTCCACTTT. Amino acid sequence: CASRHRTGGDSPLHF.

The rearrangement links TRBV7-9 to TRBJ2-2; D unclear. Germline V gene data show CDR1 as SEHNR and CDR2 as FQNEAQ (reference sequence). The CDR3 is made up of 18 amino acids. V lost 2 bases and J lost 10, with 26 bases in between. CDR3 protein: CASSLKTPCTLVPLELFF. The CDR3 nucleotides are TGTGCCAGCAGCTTAAAAACCCCCTGCACCCTAGTTCCCTTGGAGCTGTTTTTT.

CDR3 loop: CSAIIATNYGYTF. The DNA of the CDR3 is TGCAGTGCTATAATTGCGACTAACTATGGCTACACCTTC. The gene calls are TRBV20-1 and TRBJ1-2; D is unresolved. Looked up from germline, CDR1 is DFQATT and CDR2 is SNEGSKA (reference sequence). Deletions cut 4 bases from V and 0 bases from J, with 9 bases between. The CDR3 has 13 amino acids.

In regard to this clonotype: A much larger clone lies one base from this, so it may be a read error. This CDR3 is CSSTGTQDTDTQYF. The DNA of the CDR3 is TGTTCCAGCACCGGGACACAGGACACAGATACGCAGTATTTT. The chain joins TRBV6-5 to TRBJ2-3; TRBD1 is a possible D gene (6 bases). CDR1 is MNHEY, CDR2 SVGAGI, per germline. There are 14 residues in the CDR3.

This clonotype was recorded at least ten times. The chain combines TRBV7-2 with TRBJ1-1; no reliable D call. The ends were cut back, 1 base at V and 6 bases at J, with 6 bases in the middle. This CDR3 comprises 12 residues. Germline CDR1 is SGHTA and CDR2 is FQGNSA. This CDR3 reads CASSLDVSEAFF. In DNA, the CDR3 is TGTGCCAGCAGCTTAGACGTGTCTGAAGCTTTCTTT.

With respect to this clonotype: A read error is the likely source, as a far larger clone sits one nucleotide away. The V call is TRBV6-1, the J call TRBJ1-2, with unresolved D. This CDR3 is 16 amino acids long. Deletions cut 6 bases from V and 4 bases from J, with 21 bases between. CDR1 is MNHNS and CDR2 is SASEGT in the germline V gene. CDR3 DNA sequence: TGTGCCAGCAGATACTACTCGGGGAATTGGGGCTATGGCTACACCTTC. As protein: CASRYYSGNWGYGYTF.

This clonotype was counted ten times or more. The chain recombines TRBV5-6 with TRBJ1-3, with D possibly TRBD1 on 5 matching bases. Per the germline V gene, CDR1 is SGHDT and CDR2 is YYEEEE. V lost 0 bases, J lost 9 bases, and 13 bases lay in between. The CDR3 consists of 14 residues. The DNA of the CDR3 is TGTGCCAGCAGCTTGGTGGCAGGGCGATCCACCATATATTTT. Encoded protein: CASSLVAGRSTIYF.